The entry that follows covers one TCR beta chain sequence. The primer mix had 60 Vbeta and 13 Jbeta primers. Generated by immunoSEQ multiplex PCR, the TCRdb table keeps only in-frame clones and is missing some. The table shows over 130,000 clones, with approximately 85% occurring only once. The data derive from a study of cytomegalovirus exposure and HLA in healthy donors. Unmatched junction bases numbered 7, after V lost 4 bases and J lost 4 bases. Germline CDR1 reads SGHTS; CDR2 reads YDEGEE. CDR3 size: 15 residues. This receptor was taken from a man aged 45-65 years in good health and CMV-seropositive. Material: PBMCs. This chain uses TRBV5-8 with TRBJ1-3; 8 nucleotides line up with TRBD1. The CDR3: CASSTRTGTGNTIYF. The CDR3 coding sequence is TGTGCCAGCAGCACTCGGACAGGGACCGGAAACACCATATATTTT. The full variable domain, completed using reference TRBV5-8 and TRBJ1-3, is EAGVTQSPTHLIKTRGQQATLRCSPISGHTSVYWYQQALGLGLQFLLWYDEGEERNRGNFPPRFSGRQFPNYSSELNVNALELEDSALYLCASSTRTGTGNTIYFGEGSWLTVV.